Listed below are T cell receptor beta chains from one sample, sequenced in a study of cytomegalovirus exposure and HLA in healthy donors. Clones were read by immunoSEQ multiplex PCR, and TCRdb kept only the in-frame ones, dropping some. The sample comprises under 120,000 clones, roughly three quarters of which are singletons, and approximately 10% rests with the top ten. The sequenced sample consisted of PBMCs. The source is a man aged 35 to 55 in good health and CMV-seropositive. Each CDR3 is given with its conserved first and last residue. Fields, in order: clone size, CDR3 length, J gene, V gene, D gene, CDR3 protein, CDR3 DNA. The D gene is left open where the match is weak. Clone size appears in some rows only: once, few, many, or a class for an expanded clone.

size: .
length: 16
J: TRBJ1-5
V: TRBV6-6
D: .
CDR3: CASSYSKQFSNQPQHF
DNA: TGTGCCAGCAGTTACTCGAAGCAATTTAGCAATCAGCCCCAGCATTTT

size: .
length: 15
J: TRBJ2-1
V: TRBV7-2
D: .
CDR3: CASSLAGGTYNEQFF
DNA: TGTGCCAGCAGCTTAGCGGGAGGTACCTACAATGAGCAGTTCTTC

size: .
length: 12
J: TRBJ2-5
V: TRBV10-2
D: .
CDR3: CASSESRETQYF
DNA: TGCGCCAGCAGTGAGTCGCGTGAGACCCAGTACTTC

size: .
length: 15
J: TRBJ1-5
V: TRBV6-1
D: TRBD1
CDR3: CASSLRGDGNQPQHF
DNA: TGTGCCAGCAGTCTCAGGGGGGATGGCAATCAGCCCCAGCATTTT

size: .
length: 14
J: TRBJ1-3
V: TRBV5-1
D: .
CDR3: CASSVVGEGNTIYF
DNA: TGCGCCAGCAGTGTGGTAGGGGAAGGAAACACCATATATTTT

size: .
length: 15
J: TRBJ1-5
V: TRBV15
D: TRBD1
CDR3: CATSRPGTGGQPQHF
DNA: TGTGCCACCAGCAGACCTGGGACAGGGGGTCAGCCCCAGCATTTT

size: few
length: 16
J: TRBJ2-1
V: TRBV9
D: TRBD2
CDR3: CASTRSGSGSLGEQFF
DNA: TGTGCCAGCACCCGTAGTGGTAGCGGGAGCCTTGGTGAGCAGTTCTTC

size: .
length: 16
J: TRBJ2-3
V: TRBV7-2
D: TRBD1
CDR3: CASSPPGQISTDTQYF
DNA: TGTGCCAGCAGCCCTCCGGGACAGATCAGCACAGATACGCAGTATTTT

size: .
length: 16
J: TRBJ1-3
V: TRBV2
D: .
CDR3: CASSAPSGGPGNTIYF
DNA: TGTGCCAGCAGTGCCCCTTCTGGAGGCCCTGGAAACACCATATATTTT

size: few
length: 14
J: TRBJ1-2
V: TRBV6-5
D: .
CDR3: CASKPGNWFYGYTF
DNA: TGTGCCAGCAAACCAGGGAATTGGTTCTATGGCTACACCTTC

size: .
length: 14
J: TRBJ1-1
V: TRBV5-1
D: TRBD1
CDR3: CASSLEGADTEAFF
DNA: TGCGCCAGCAGCTTGGAGGGGGCGGACACTGAAGCTTTCTTT

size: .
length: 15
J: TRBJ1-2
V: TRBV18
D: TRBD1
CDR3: CASSPTGAPNYGYTF
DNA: TGTGCCAGCTCACCGACAGGGGCCCCAAACTATGGCTACACCTTC

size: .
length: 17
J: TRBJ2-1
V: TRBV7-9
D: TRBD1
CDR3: CASSLVLTGGLFNEQFF
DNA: TGTGCCAGCAGCTTAGTACTGACAGGGGGCCTTTTCAATGAGCAGTTCTTC

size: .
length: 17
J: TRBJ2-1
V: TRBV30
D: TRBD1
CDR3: CAWWGQASISSYNEQFF
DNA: TGTGCCTGGTGGGGACAGGCTTCTATTAGCTCCTACAATGAGCAGTTCTTC

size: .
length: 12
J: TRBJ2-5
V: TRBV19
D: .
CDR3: CASSGGQETQYF
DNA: TGTGCCAGTAGCGGGGGTCAAGAGACCCAGTACTTC

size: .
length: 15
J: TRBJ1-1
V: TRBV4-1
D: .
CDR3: CASSQGPGVNTEAFF
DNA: TGCGCCAGCAGCCAAGGTCCGGGGGTGAACACTGAAGCTTTCTTT

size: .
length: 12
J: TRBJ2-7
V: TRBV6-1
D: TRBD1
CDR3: CASKQGSYEQYF
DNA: TGTGCCAGCAAACAGGGGTCCTACGAGCAGTACTTC

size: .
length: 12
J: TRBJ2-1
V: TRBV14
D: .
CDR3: CASSHRGLEQFF
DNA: TGTGCCAGCAGCCACAGGGGATTAGAGCAGTTCTTC

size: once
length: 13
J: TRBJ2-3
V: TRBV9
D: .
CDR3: CASSGGQADTQYF
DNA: TGTGCCAGCAGCGGAGGGCAAGCAGATACGCAGTATTTT

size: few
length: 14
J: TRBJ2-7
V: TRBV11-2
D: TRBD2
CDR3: CASSAWDYTYEQYF
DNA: TGTGCCAGCAGCGCATGGGACTACACCTACGAGCAGTACTTC

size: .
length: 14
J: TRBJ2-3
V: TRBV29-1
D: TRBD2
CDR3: CSVLGPSGTDTQYF
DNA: TGCAGCGTCCTGGGGCCTAGCGGGACAGATACGCAGTATTTT

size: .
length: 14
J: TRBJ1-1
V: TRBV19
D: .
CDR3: CASSIDGGHTEAFF
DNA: TGTGCCAGTAGTATAGACGGGGGGCACACTGAAGCTTTCTTT

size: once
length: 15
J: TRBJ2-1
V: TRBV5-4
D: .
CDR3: CASSLVADLYNEQFF
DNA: TGTGCCAGCAGCTTGGTGGCAGATTTATACAATGAGCAGTTCTTC

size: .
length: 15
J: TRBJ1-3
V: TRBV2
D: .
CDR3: CASRLDESSGNTIYF
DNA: TGTGCCAGCAGACTAGACGAGAGCTCTGGAAACACCATATATTTT

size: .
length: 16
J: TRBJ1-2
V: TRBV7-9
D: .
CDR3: CASSDPLVTANYGYTF
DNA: TGTGCCAGCAGCGATCCCTTAGTCACCGCTAACTATGGCTACACCTTC

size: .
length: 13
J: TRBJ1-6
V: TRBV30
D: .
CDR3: CAWSWQNNSPLHF
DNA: TGTGCCTGGAGTTGGCAGAATAATTCACCCCTCCACTTT

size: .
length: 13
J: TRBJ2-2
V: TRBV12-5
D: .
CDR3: CASGLSNTGELFF
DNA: TGTGCTAGTGGCCTTTCGAACACCGGGGAGCTGTTTTTT

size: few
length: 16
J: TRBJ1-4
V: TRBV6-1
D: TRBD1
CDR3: CASSEAPDRENEKLFF
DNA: TGTGCCAGCAGTGAAGCGCCGGACAGGGAGAATGAAAAACTGTTTTTT

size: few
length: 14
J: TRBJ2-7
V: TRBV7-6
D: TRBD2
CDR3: CASSLNLAGGEQYF
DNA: TGTGCCAGCAGCTTAAATCTAGCGGGAGGGGAGCAGTACTTC

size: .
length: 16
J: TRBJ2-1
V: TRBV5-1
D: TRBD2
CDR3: CASSSLLAGGYNEQFF
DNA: TGCGCCAGCAGCTCGCTACTAGCGGGAGGGTACAATGAGCAGTTCTTC

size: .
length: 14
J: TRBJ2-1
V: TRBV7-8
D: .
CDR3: CASTRGSSYNEQFF
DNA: TGTGCCAGCACCCGGGGGAGCTCCTACAATGAGCAGTTCTTC

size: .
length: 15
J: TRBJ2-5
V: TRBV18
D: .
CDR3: CASSPQAGAEETQYF
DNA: TGTGCCAGCTCACCGCAAGCGGGCGCTGAAGAGACCCAGTACTTC

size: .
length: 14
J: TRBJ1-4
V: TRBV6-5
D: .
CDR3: CASSRTGINEKLFF
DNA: TGTGCCAGCAGTCGGACGGGGATTAATGAAAAACTGTTTTTT

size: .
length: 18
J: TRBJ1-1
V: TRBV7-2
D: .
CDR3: CASSLAPIGGTFHPEAFF
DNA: TGTGCCAGCAGCTTAGCGCCAATTGGAGGTACCTTTCATCCTGAAGCTTTCTTT

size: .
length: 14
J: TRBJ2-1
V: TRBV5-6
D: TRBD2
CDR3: CASSFWGGYNEQFF
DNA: TGTGCCAGCAGCTTTTGGGGGGGCTACAATGAGCAGTTCTTC

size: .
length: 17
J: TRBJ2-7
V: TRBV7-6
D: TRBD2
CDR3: CASSYGLAGYPNYEQYF
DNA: TGTGCCAGCAGCTACGGACTAGCGGGATATCCCAATTACGAGCAGTACTTC

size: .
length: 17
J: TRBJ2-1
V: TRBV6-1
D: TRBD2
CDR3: CASSEMTSGRSYNEQFF
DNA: TGTGCCAGCAGTGAAATGACTAGCGGGAGGTCCTACAATGAGCAGTTCTTC

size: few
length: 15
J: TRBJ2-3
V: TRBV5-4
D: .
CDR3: CASSLGQSSTDTQYF
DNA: TGTGCCAGCAGCTTGGGGCAGTCTAGCACAGATACGCAGTATTTT

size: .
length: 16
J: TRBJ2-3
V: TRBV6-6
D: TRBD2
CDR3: CASSSGTSGSTDTQYF
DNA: TGTGCCAGCAGTTCCGGGACTAGCGGGAGCACAGATACGCAGTATTTT

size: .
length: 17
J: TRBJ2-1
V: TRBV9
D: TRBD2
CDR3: CASSARVLAGGRGEQFF
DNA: TGTGCCAGCAGCGCCCGGGTTCTAGCGGGGGGGCGCGGTGAGCAGTTCTTC

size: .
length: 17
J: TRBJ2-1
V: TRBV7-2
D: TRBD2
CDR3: CASSLSGRSGRRNEQFF
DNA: TGTGCCAGCAGCTTATCGGGTCGTAGCGGGCGCAGGAATGAGCAGTTCTTC